This is a list of T cell receptor beta chains from one sample in a study of T cells in Graves' hyperthyroidism and ophthalmopathy. TCRdb re-analysed the multiplex PCR reads in MiXCR, keeping a single row per CDR3 protein. This table holds hundreds of thousands of distinct CDR3 sequences, roughly 13% found once. Sequenced sample: blood. All receptors come from a woman aged 18-29 years with Graves' hyperthyroidism. Both conserved end residues are part of each CDR3. Each record gives: D gene, V gene, J gene, clone size, CDR3 DNA, CDR3 protein. The D gene is left open where the match is weak. Not every row has a clone size; where given, it reads once, few, many or a size class.

TRBD2	TRBV7-9	TRBJ2-5	many	TGTGCCAGCAGTATTAGCGGGGGGACCCAGTACTTC	CASSISGGTQYF
TRBD1	TRBV19	TRBJ2-2	few	TGTGCCAGTAGTCTAACCCCAGGGGGAGCGAACACCGGGGAGCTGTTTTTT	CASSLTPGGANTGELFF
NA	TRBV15	TRBJ1-3	few	TGTGCCACCAGCAGAACATTTGGACGGAACTCTGGAAACACCATATATTTT	CATSRTFGRNSGNTIYF
NA	TRBV2	TRBJ1-2	many	TGTGCCAGCGGAGCCCAGAGCAACTATGGCTACACCTTC	CASGAQSNYGYTF
TRBD2	TRBV12-3/TRBV12-4	TRBJ2-1	NA	TGTGCCAGCAGCTTGGCGGGAGGGCGGGGTGAGCAGTTCTTC	CASSLAGGRGEQFF
TRBD1	TRBV5-1	TRBJ1-1	many	TGCGCCAGCAGCTCCAGGGGGCTGAACACTGAAGCTTTCTTT	CASSSRGLNTEAFF
NA	TRBV29-1	TRBJ2-3	many	TGCAGCGTTGTAAGAGGAGCGGCCACAGATACGCAGTATTTT	CSVVRGAATDTQYF
NA	TRBV7-2	TRBJ2-5	many	TGTGCCAGCAGCTTTATGCTGGGGGCGAGGGAGACCCAGTACTTC	CASSFMLGARETQYF
NA	TRBV11-1	TRBJ2-1	NA	TGTGCCAGCAGCGGGAGGGGGGGTTACAATGAGCAGTTCTTC	CASSGRGGYNEQFF
TRBD1	TRBV5-1	TRBJ2-3	many	TGCGCCAGCAGCCCCAACACCGGACAGGGGGCCGGGACAGATACGCAGTATTTT	CASSPNTGQGAGTDTQYF
TRBD1	TRBV6-1	TRBJ1-2	NA	TGTGCCAGCAGTGGAGGGACAGCCTTTAGTCCGGCTGGCTACACCTTC	CASSGGTAFSPAGYTF
NA	TRBV5-1	TRBJ2-7	many	TGCGCCAGCAGCCGCGGTGGGGGCGTCGACGAGCAGTACTTC	CASSRGGGVDEQYF
TRBD1	TRBV9	TRBJ1-4	NA	TGTGCCAGCCAGGGGGCAACTAATGAAAAACTGTTTTTT	CASQGATNEKLFF
TRBD2	TRBV4-3	TRBJ2-2	NA	TGCGCCAGCAGCCAAGGGGCGGGAGCGAACACCGGGGAGCTGTTTTTT	CASSQGAGANTGELFF
TRBD2	TRBV7-9	TRBJ2-3	NA	TGTGCCAGCAGCTTACCAAGCGGGAGCTCAGATACGCAGTATTTT	CASSLPSGSSDTQYF
NA	TRBV12-3/TRBV12-4	TRBJ1-1	many	TGTGCCAGCATTACGGACCGAAGCACTGAAGCTTTCTTT	CASITDRSTEAFF
NA	TRBV4-1	TRBJ2-3	many	TGCGCCAGCAGCCCCGGCACCTACACAGATACGCAGTATTTT	CASSPGTYTDTQYF
NA	TRBV20-1	TRBJ1-5	many	TGCAGTGCTAGGGGTGACACTTATCAGCCCCAGCATTTT	CSARGDTYQPQHF
NA	TRBV29-1	TRBJ2-7	NA	TGCAGCGTTGTAGCCAGGGGAAACGAGCAGTACTTC	CSVVARGNEQYF
NA	TRBV7-9	TRBJ1-5	NA	TGTGCCAGCAGCCCCCACGAGGGGCCTGCCCAGCATTTT	CASSPHEGPAQHF
TRBD1	TRBV3-1	TRBJ2-7	many	TGTGCCAGCAGCCCCCCAGGGGGTAGAGACGAGCAGTACTTC	CASSPPGGRDEQYF
TRBD1	TRBV2	TRBJ2-4	few	TGTGCCAGCAGCCCATTTTTGGGACAGGGGACGGTCTGGATTCAGTACTTC	CASSPFLGQGTVWIQYF
NA	TRBV30	TRBJ1-1	many	TGTGCCTGGAGTCCCGGGGGGGAAGAAGCTTTCTTT	CAWSPGGEEAFF
NA	TRBV30	TRBJ1-3	many	TGTGCCTGGAGACAGATCCAAGCTGGAAACACCATATATTTT	CAWRQIQAGNTIYF
TRBD1	TRBV3-1	TRBJ1-6	many	TGTGCCAGCAGCCGTGGGACAGACAATTCACCCCTCCACTTT	CASSRGTDNSPLHF
TRBD1	TRBV11-1	TRBJ2-5	many	TGTGCCAGCAGCTTCTCGGGACAGAAACAAGAGACCCAGTACTTC	CASSFSGQKQETQYF
NA	TRBV3-1	TRBJ2-1	many	TGTGCCAGCAGCCAAGCTCCGATGAGCTTCAATGAGCAGTTCTTC	CASSQAPMSFNEQFF
NA	TRBV28	TRBJ1-5	many	TGTGCCAGCAGTCAAGGCGGGACCCCTGGTCCGGAGCATTTT	CASSQGGTPGPEHF
TRBD2	TRBV30	TRBJ2-1	many	TGTGCCTGGAGACTAGCGGGAGGCCATCAGGTCGAGTGGAATGAGCAGTTCTTC	CAWRLAGGHQVEWNEQFF
TRBD2	TRBV20-1	TRBJ2-2	few	TGCAGTGCTGAAGACCTAGCGGGGGGTCACGGGGAGCTGTTTTTT	CSAEDLAGGHGELFF
TRBD1	TRBV20-1	TRBJ1-1	many	TGCAGTGCCCCGACAGGGTGGGACACTGAAGCTTTCTTT	CSAPTGWDTEAFF
NA	TRBV2	TRBJ1-6	NA	TGTGCCAGCAGTGCTGCCGGAAATTCACCCCTCCACTTT	CASSAAGNSPLHF
TRBD2	TRBV3-1	TRBJ2-3	many	TGTGCCAGCAGCCAGCCTAGCGGGGGGGCCACAGATACGCAGTATTTT	CASSQPSGGATDTQYF
TRBD2	TRBV9	TRBJ2-1	few	TGTGCCAGCAGCGCGATTCGGACTAGCGGGACCGCGGTGGGTGAGCAGTTCTTC	CASSAIRTSGTAVGEQFF
TRBD2	TRBV27	TRBJ2-3	many	TGTGCCAGCCAACTAGCGGGAGTGGAAGATACGCAGTATTTT	CASQLAGVEDTQYF
NA	TRBV4-1	TRBJ2-3	many	TGCGCCAGCGGCGGGCAGGACCTAGATACGCAGTATTTT	CASGGQDLDTQYF
NA	TRBV5-1	TRBJ1-1	many	TGCGCCAGCAGCCTGGGGTCGGGGGGCTATTCGAGGACTGAAGCTTTCTTT	CASSLGSGGYSRTEAFF
NA	TRBV3-1	TRBJ2-3	many	TGTGCCAGCAGCCAGAGCCAAAGGAGCACAGATACGCAGTATTTT	CASSQSQRSTDTQYF
TRBD1	TRBV5-1	TRBJ2-2	many	TGCGCCAGCAGCTCGACAGGGGGCGTGAACACCGGGGAGCTGTTTTTT	CASSSTGGVNTGELFF
NA	TRBV19	TRBJ2-7	many	TGTGCCAGTAGTAACCCCGGGACCAGGACACCCTACGAGCAGTACTTC	CASSNPGTRTPYEQYF
TRBD1	TRBV4-2	TRBJ1-1	few	TGTGCCAGCAGCCAAGCCCGACAGGGAAACACTGAAGCTTTCTTT	CASSQARQGNTEAFF
NA	TRBV10-3	TRBJ1-2	many	TGTGCCATCAGGGCCCCGGAGGAGGATGGCTACACCTTC	CAIRAPEEDGYTF
NA	TRBV6-2/TRBV6-3	TRBJ2-6	few	TGTGCCAGCAGCTATAGACAGTCCTCTGGGGCCAACGTCCTGACTTTC	CASSYRQSSGANVLTF
NA	TRBV3-1	TRBJ2-6	many	TGTGCCAGCAGCCGGTTCTTGGACGGTTTCTCTGGGGCCAACGTCCTGACTTTC	CASSRFLDGFSGANVLTF
TRBD2	TRBV6-6	TRBJ2-7	few	TGTGCCAGCAGTTACTCGGCTAGCGGGGGCCCCTACGAGCAGTACTTC	CASSYSASGGPYEQYF
NA	TRBV28	TRBJ1-1	many	TGTGCCAGCACAGGGGTGTTGACTGAAGCTTTCTTT	CASTGVLTEAFF
TRBD1	TRBV28	TRBJ1-5	many	TGTGCCAGCGGGCTACAGGGGGGTTATAGCAATCAGCCCCAGCATTTT	CASGLQGGYSNQPQHF
TRBD1	TRBV10-3	TRBJ1-5	few	TGTGCCATCATTAGGGGCCGGGACAGGGCTTTTAGGCCCCAGCATTTT	CAIIRGRDRAFRPQHF
TRBD1	TRBV6-2/TRBV6-3	TRBJ1-6	NA	TGTGCCAGCAGACAATCCGGGACAGGGGTTTCACCCCTCCACTTT	CASRQSGTGVSPLHF
NA	TRBV3-1	TRBJ2-1	many	TGTGCCACCTCTGATACCGGAAATGAGCAGTTCTTC	CATSDTGNEQFF
NA	TRBV7-9	TRBJ1-2	NA	TGTGCCAGCAGCTCCCCCCGATATTATGGCTACACCTTC	CASSSPRYYGYTF
NA	TRBV20-1	TRBJ1-5	NA	TGCAGTGCTAGAGAGGGGTCTATATGGACAGATAGCAATCAGCCCCAGCATTTT	CSAREGSIWTDSNQPQHF
NA	TRBV30	TRBJ2-3	many	TGTGCCTGGAGTGTACTGGAGGCAGATACGCAGTATTTT	CAWSVLEADTQYF
NA	TRBV6-6	TRBJ1-2	many	TGTGCCAGCAGTTATGGTACAGGGAGTGGAGACTATGGCTACACCTTC	CASSYGTGSGDYGYTF